This T cell receptor (beta chain) was captured in a study of long-term antiretroviral therapy in people with HIV. From germline, CDR1 is SGHTA and CDR2 FQGNSA. The CDR3 consists of 14 residues. The V gene lost 1 base and the J gene lost 5 bases, with 10 bases spanning the gap. Run at survey level, the immunoSEQ assay was version v3.0. Only in-frame clones appear in the TCRdb table, and some are missing; sequencing was by immunoSEQ multiplex PCR. The profile shows about 28,000 clones, 85% to 90% of them singletons. Here the sequenced sample was unsorted PBMCs, taken 0.8 years after starting antiretroviral therapy. This chain links TRBV7-2 with TRBJ2-3; D perhaps matches TRBD2 (5 bases). The TCR comes from a woman under 40 with HIV. CDR3 nucleotide sequence: TGTGCCAGCAGCTTAGGTATGAGGGAAGATACGCAGTATTTT. Amino acids: CASSLGMREDTQYF.